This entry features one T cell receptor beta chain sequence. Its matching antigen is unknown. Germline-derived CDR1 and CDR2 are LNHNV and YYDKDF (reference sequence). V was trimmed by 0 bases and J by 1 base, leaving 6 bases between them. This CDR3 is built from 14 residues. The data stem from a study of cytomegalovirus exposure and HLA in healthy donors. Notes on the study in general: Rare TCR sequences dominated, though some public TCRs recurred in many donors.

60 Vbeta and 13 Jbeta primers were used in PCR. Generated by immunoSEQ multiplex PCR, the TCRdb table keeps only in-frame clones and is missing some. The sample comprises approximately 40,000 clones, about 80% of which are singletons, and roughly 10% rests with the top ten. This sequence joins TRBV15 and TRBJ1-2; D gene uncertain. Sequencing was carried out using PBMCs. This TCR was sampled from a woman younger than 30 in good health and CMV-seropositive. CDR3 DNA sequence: TGTGCCACCAGCAGAGATCGGGATAACTATGGCTACACCTTC. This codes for CATSRDRDNYGYTF. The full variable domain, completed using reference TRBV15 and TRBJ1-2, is DAMVIQNPRYQVTQFGKPVTLSCSQTLNHNVMYWYQQKSSQAPKLLFHYYDKDFNNEADTPDNFQSRRPNTSFCFLDIRSPGLGDTAMYLCATSRDRDNYGYTFGSGTRLTVV.